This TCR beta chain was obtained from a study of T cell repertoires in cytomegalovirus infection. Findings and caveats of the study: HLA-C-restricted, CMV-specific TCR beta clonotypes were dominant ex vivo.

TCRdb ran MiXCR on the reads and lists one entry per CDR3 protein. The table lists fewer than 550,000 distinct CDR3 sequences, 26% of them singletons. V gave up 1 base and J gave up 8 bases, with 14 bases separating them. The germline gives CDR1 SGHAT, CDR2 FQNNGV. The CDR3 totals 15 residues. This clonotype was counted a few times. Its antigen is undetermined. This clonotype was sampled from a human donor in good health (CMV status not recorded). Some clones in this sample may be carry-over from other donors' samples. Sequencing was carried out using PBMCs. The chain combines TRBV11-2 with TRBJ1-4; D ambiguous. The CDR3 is CASSLGGSKEEKLFF. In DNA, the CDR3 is TGTGCCAGCAGCTTAGGAGGGTCTAAGGAGGAAAAACTGTTTTTT.